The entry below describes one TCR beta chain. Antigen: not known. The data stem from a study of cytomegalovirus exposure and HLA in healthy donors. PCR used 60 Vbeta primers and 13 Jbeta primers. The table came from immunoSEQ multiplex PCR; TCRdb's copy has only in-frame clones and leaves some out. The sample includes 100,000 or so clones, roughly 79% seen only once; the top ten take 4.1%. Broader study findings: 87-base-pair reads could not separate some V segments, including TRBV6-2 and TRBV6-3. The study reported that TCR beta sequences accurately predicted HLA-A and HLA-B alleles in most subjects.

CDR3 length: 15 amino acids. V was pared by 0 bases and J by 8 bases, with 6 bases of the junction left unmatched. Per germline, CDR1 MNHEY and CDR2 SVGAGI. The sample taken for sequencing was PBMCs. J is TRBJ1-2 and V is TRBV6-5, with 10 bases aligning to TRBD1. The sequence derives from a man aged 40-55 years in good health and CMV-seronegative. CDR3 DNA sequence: TGTGCCAGCAGTTACTCCGGGACAGGGGTTTGGGGCTACACCTTC. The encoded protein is CASSYSGTGVWGYTF.